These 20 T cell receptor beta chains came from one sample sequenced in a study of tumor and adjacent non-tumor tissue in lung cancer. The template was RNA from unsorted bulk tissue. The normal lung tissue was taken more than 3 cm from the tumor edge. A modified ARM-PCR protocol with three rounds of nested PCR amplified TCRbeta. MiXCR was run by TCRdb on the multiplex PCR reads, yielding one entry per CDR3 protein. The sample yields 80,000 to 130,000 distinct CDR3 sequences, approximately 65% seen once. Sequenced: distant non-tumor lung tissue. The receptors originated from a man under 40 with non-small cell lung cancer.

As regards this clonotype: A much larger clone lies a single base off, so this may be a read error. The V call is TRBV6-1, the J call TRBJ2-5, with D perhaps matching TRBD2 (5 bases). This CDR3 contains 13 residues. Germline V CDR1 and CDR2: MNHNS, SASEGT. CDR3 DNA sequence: TGTGCCAGGAGTGTGGGAGACCAAGAGACCCAGTACTTC. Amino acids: CARSVGDQETQYF.

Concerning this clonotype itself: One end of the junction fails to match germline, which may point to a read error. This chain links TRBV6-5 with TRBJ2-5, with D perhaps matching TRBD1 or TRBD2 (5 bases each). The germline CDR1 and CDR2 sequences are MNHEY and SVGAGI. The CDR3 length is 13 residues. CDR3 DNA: TGTACCAGCAGTCGTTGGGGGTCTGAGACCCAGTACTTC. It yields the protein CTSSRWGSETQYF.

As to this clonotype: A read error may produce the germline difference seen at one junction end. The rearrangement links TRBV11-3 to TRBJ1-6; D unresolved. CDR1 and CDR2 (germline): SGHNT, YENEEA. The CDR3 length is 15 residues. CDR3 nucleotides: TGTGCCAGCAGTTTGGAAGGGTGGCGGAATTCACCCCTCTACTTT. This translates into CASSLEGWRNSPLYF.

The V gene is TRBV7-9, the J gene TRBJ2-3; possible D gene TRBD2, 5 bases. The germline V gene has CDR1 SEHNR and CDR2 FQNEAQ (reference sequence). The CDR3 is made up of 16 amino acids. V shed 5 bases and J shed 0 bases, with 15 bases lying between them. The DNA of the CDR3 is TGTGCCAGCAGCCCACAAGACGGACTTAGCACAGATACGCAGTATTTT. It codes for CASSPQDGLSTDTQYF.

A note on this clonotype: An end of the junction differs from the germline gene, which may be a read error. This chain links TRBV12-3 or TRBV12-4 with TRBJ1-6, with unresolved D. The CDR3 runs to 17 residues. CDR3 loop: CDSSPDPGSFYNSPLHF. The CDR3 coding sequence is TGTGACAGCAGTCCAGATCCGGGTTCCTTTTATAATTCACCCCTACACTTT.

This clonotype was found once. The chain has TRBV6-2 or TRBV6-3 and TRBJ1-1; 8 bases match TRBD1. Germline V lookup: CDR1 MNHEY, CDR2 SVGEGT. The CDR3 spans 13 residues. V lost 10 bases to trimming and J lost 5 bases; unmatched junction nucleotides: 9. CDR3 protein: CANTGQANTEAFF. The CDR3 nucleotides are TGTGCCAACACGGGACAGGCGAATACTGAAGCTTTCTTT.

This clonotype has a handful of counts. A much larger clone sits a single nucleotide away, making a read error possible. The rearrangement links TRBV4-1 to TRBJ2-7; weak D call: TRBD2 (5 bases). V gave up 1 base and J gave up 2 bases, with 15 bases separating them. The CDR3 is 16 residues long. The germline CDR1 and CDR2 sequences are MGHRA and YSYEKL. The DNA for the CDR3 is TGCGCCAGCAGCCAAGGTGAGAGAGGGTTGACCTACGAGCAGTACTTC. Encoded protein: CASSQGERGLTYEQYF.

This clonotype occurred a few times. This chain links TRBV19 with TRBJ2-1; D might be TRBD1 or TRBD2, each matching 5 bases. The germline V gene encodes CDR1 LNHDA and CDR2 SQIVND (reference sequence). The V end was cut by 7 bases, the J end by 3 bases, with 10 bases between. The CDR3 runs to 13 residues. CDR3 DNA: TGTGCCAGTAACCCGAGGGGCTACAATGAGCAGTTCTTC. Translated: CASNPRGYNEQFF.

The CDR3 coding sequence is TGTGCCACCAGTGCCGGGGACAGGGGGCACGTCCCCGAGCAGTACTTC. It yields the protein CATSAGDRGHVPEQYF. The J gene is TRBJ2-7, the V gene TRBV24-1, with 12 bases matching TRBD1. There are 16 residues in the CDR3. Germline V gives CDR1 KGHDR, CDR2 SFDVKD. The ends lost 5 bases at V and 6 bases at J; junction bases unmatched: 10.

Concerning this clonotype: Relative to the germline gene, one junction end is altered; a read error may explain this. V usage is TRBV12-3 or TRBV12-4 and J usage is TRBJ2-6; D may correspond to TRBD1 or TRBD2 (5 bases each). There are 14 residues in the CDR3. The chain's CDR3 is CAGSTSSGANILTF. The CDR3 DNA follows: TGTGCCGGCAGTACATCTTCCGGGGCCAACATCCTGACTTTC.

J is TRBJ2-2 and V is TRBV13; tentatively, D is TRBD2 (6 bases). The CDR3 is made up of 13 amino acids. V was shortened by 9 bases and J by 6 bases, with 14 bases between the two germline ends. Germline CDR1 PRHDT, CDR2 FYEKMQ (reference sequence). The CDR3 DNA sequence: TGTGCCAGTAGATACGGGACTGCCGGGGAGCTGTTTTTT. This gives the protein CASRYGTAGELFF.

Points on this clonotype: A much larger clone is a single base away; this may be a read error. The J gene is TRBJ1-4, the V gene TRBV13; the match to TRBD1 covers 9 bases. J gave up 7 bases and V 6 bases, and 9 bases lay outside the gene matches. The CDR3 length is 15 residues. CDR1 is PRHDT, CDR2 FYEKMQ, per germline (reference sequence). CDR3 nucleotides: TGTGCCAGCAGGTCCGCCGGGACAGGGTTTGAAAAACTGTTTTTT. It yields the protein CASRSAGTGFEKLFF. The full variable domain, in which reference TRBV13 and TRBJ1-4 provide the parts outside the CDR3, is AAGVIQSPRHLIKEKRETATLKCYPIPRHDTVYWYQQGPGQDPQFLISFYEKMQSDKGSIPDRFSAQQFSDYHSELNMSSLELGDSALYFCASRSAGTGFEKLFFGSGTQLSVL.

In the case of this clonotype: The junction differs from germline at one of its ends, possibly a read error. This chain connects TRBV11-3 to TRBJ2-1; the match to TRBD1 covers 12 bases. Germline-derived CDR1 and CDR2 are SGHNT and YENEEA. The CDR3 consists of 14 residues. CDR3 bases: TGTGCCAGCAGCAGGGGGACAGGGGGCTATGAGCCGTTCTTC. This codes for CASSRGTGGYEPFF.

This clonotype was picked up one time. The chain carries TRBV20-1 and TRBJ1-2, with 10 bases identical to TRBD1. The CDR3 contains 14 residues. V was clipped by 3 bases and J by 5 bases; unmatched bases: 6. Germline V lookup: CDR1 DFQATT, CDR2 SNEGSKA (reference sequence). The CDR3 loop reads CSARVGQGEYGYTF. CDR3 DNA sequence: TGCAGTGCTAGGGTCGGACAGGGGGAGTATGGCTACACCTTC.

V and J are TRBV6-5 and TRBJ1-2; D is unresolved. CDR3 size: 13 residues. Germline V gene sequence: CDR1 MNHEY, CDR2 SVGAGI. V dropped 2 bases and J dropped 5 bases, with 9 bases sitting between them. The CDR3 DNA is TGTGCCAGCAGTTACCCGGAGGATTATGGCTACACCTTC. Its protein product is CASSYPEDYGYTF.

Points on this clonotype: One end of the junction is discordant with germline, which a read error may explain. The CDR3 is CVSNPLPVGETQYF. The CDR3 coding sequence is TGTGTCAGCAACCCTCTGCCAGTGGGTGAGACCCAGTACTTC. The chain recombines TRBV11-2 with TRBJ2-5; D is unclear. There are 14 residues in the CDR3. Germline CDR1 and CDR2: SGHAT and FQNNGV.

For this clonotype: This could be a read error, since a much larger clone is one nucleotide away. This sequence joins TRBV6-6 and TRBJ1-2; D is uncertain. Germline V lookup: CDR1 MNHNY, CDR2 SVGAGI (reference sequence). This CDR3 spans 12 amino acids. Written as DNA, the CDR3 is TGTGCCAGCAGTTACTCGCCGTCTGGCTGCACCTTC. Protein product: CASSYSPSGCTF.

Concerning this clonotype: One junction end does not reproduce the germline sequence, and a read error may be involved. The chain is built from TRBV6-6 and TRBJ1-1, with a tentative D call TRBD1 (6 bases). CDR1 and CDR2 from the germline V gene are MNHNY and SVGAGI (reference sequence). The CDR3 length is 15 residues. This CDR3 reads CASSYVGGCGTEAFF. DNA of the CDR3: TGTGCCAGCAGTTACGTGGGGGGCTGTGGGACTGAGGCTTTCTTT.

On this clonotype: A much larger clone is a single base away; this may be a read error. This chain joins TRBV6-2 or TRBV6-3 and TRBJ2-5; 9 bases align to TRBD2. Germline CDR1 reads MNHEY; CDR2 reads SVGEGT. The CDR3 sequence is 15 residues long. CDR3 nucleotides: TGTGCCAGCAGCAAAGGTCTAGCGGGGCAGGAGACCCGGTACTTC. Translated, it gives CASSKGLAGQETRYF.

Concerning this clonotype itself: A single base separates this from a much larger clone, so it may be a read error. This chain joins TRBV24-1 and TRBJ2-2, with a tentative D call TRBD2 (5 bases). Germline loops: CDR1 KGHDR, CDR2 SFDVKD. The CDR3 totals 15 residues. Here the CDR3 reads CATSDPNGITWELFF. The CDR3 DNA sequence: TGTGCCACCAGTGACCCCAACGGGATCACCTGGGAGCTGTTTTTT.